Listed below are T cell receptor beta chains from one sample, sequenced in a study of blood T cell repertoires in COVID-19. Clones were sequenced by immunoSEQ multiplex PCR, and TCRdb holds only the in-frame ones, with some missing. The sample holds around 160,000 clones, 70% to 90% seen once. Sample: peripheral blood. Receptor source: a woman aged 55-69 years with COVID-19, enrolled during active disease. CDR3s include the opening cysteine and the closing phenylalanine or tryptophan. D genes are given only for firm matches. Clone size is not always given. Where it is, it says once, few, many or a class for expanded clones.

CASSVKQGPSTDTQYF TGTGCCAGCAGCGTGAAACAGGGCCCTAGCACAGATACGCAGTATTTT TRBV9 NA TRBJ2-3 many
CAWSRNTEAFF TGTGCCTGGAGCAGGAACACTGAAGCTTTCTTT TRBV30 NA TRBJ1-1 NA
CASFSGGSTDTQYF TGCGCCAGCTTTAGCGGGGGGAGCACAGATACGCAGTATTTT TRBV4-1 TRBD2 TRBJ2-3 NA
CAISEQAGPNTEAFF TGTGCCATCAGTGAGCAGGCGGGACCTAACACTGAAGCTTTCTTT TRBV10-3 NA TRBJ1-1 NA
CASSLDWTAPREQFF TGTGCCAGCAGCTTAGATTGGACAGCCCCGCGGGAGCAGTTCTTC TRBV7-6 NA TRBJ2-1 once
CASSLDRNSYEQYF TGTGCCAGCAGCCTGGACAGGAATTCCTACGAGCAGTACTTC TRBV7-9 TRBD1 TRBJ2-7 NA
CASSYATDGTGTHQPQHF TGTGCCAGCAGTTACGCCACCGACGGGACTGGGACCCATCAGCCCCAGCATTTT TRBV6-2/TRBV6-3 NA TRBJ1-5 NA
CASSIGYAQVPQHF TGTGCCAGTAGTATAGGGTACGCCCAGGTGCCCCAGCATTTT TRBV19 NA TRBJ1-5 NA
CASSLGQGNTEAFF TGTGCCAGTAGTTTAGGACAGGGGAACACTGAAGCTTTCTTT TRBV19 TRBD1 TRBJ1-1 NA
CASSLGQGTDNEQFF TGTGCCAGCAGCTTGGGACAGGGGACCGACAATGAGCAGTTCTTC TRBV11-3 TRBD1 TRBJ2-1 once
CASSFRTGTDIYGYTF TGTGCCAGCAGTTTCCGAACCGGGACAGACATCTATGGCTACACCTTC TRBV27 TRBD1 TRBJ1-2 once
CASIASSYNSPLHF TGTGCCAGTATAGCCAGCTCCTATAATTCACCCCTCCACTTT TRBV19 NA TRBJ1-6 NA
CASSQPTGGGETQYF TGCGCCAGCAGCCAACCGACGGGGGGGGGTGAGACCCAGTACTTC TRBV4-1 TRBD2 TRBJ2-5 NA
CASSSRYGGGWETQYF TGTGCCAGTAGTAGCCGTTACGGAGGGGGCTGGGAGACCCAGTACTTC TRBV19 NA TRBJ2-5 NA
CASSEQVPYNSPLHF TGTGCCAGCAGTGAGCAGGTACCCTATAATTCACCCCTCCACTTT TRBV6-4 NA TRBJ1-6 NA
CASSLRGGTEAFF TGTGCCAGCAGCTTGAGGGGGGGTACTGAAGCTTTCTTT TRBV5-6 NA TRBJ1-1 NA
CASSPLWDRGNTEAFF TGTGCCAGCTCACCACTTTGGGACAGGGGCAACACTGAAGCTTTCTTT TRBV18 TRBD1 TRBJ1-1 NA
CASSQVVNNEQFF TGTGCCAGCAGCCAAGTAGTCAACAATGAGCAGTTCTTC TRBV3-1/TRBV3-2 NA TRBJ2-1 NA
CASSPRARADYGYTF TGTGCCAGCTCACCTCGAGCGAGAGCAGATTATGGCTACACCTTC TRBV18 NA TRBJ1-2 few
CASSLEGDTQYF TGCGCCAGCAGCTTGGAGGGGGATACGCAGTATTTT TRBV5-1 NA TRBJ2-3 NA
CASRRARMNTEAFF TGCGCCAGCAGGAGGGCACGGATGAACACTGAAGCTTTCTTT TRBV5-1 NA TRBJ1-1 NA
CASSPLLGRAANTEAFF TGTGCCAGCTCACCACTACTAGGTCGGGCGGCGAACACTGAAGCTTTCTTT TRBV18 NA TRBJ1-1 NA
CASSRRTGQGRDEQFF TGTGCCAGCAGCCGACGAACGGGACAGGGCCGGGATGAGCAGTTCTTC TRBV3-1/TRBV3-2 TRBD1 TRBJ2-1 NA
CASSLTGVADTQYF TGTGCCAGCAGCTTGACGGGGGTGGCAGATACGCAGTATTTT TRBV5-6 NA TRBJ2-3 NA
CASSQVAGQGNSPLHF TGTGCCAGCAGCCAAGTGGCAGGACAGGGGAATTCACCCCTCCACTTT TRBV4-2 TRBD1 TRBJ1-6 few
CASSQDWEAGLQETQYF TGTGCCAGCAGCCAAGATTGGGAAGCGGGACTACAAGAGACCCAGTACTTC TRBV3-1/TRBV3-2 TRBD2 TRBJ2-5 NA
CASSTGLDARETQYF TGTGCCAGCAGCACGGGACTAGACGCTCGAGAGACCCAGTACTTC TRBV11-3 TRBD2 TRBJ2-5 NA
CASSEPGGYEQYF TGTGCCAGCAGTGAACCGGGGGGGTACGAGCAGTACTTC TRBV6-1 TRBD2 TRBJ2-7 NA
CASSLSAGGRETQYF TGTGCCAGCAGTTTATCAGCGGGGGGGCGGGAGACCCAGTACTTC TRBV27 TRBD2 TRBJ2-5 once
CASSERTGGTDTQYF TGTGCCAGCAGTGAGAGGACAGGGGGGACAGATACGCAGTATTTT TRBV6-1 TRBD1 TRBJ2-3 NA
CASSTSNTNEQFF TGTGCCAGTAGTACCTCGAACACCAATGAGCAGTTCTTC TRBV19 NA TRBJ2-1 NA
CASSPVLPDRLFMNTEAFF TGCGCCAGCAGCCCCGTATTACCCGACAGGTTGTTCATGAACACTGAAGCTTTCTTT TRBV4-1 NA TRBJ1-1 NA
CASSPAGGAGEQYF TGTGCCAGCAGCCCTGCGGGGGGGGCAGGCGAGCAGTACTTC TRBV7-2 TRBD2 TRBJ2-7 NA